These 4 T cell receptor beta chains originate from one sample sequenced in a study of response to subunit inactivated influenza vaccine. TCRdb called the RT-PCR reads again in MiXCR, with one record for every CDR3 protein. The sample holds about 500,000 distinct CDR3 sequences, 16% seen once. The sequencing here drew on CD4+ T cells sorted from PBMCs, taken around 2 years after vaccination. The receptors were sampled from a man aged 45 to 70 who received an inactivated influenza vaccine.

The chain links TRBV18 to TRBJ1-3; no firm D call. The germline V gene has CDR1 KGHSH and CDR2 LQKENI. V lost 1 base and J lost 0, with 10 bases in between. This CDR3 is 16 amino acids long. The CDR3 DNA reads as TGTGCCAGCTCACCACTCTCAGCAAACTCTGGAAACACCATATATTTT. Translating it yields CASSPLSANSGNTIYF.

This clonotype was seen more than once but under ten times. The chain links TRBV9 to TRBJ1-1; D gene ambiguous. The CDR3 length is 14 residues. V dropped 0 bases and J dropped 6 bases, with 12 bases sitting between them. CDR1 is SGDLS, CDR2 YYNGEE, per germline. CDR3 DNA: TGTGCCAGCAGCGTAGTGGGTCGCGCGTCTGAAGCTTTCTTT. It specifies CASSVVGRASEAFF.

This clonotype was detected a few times. The gene calls are TRBV29-1 and TRBJ1-1, with 7 bases lining up with TRBD1. Trimming took 4 bases from V and 4 from J; bases not matched to a gene: 9. CDR3 length: 14 residues. In germline, CDR1 is SQVTM, CDR2 ANQGSEA. Here the CDR3 reads CSVASDSGGTEAFF. As DNA, the CDR3 is TGCAGCGTTGCGTCGGATTCAGGGGGCACTGAAGCTTTCTTT.

This clonotype was seen only a few times. The chain combines TRBV10-3 with TRBJ1-1, with 9 bases lining up with TRBD1. The CDR3 is 14 amino acids. J lost 4 bases, V lost 8 bases, and 8 bases had no gene match. Per germline, CDR1 ENHRY and CDR2 SYGVKD. CDR3 nucleotides: TGTGCCATCCGACAGGGGGATTCCGCCACTGAAGCTTTCTTT. Protein sequence: CAIRQGDSATEAFF.